The entry below describes one T cell receptor beta chain. Antigen: not known. In this CDR3 the conserved last residue, phenylalanine or tryptophan, is missing, so a read error is likely. The sample belongs to a study of regulatory T cells in long-lasting Graves disease. CDR1 and CDR2 (germline): SGHAT, FQNNGV. The V gene lost 1 base and the J gene lost 7 bases, with 8 bases spanning the gap. This CDR3 region has 13 residues. Both iRepertoire HTBI primers and Arm-PCR of CDR3 regions were used to build the TCR beta libraries. MiXCR, applied by TCRdb to the multiplex PCR reads, yields one record per CDR3 protein. The sample lists approximately 470,000 distinct CDR3 sequences; under 20% were seen once. Study findings and constraints: Persistent disease exhibited a predilection for TRBV28, TRBJ1-2 and TRBJ2-5. More public clonotypes were shared by persistent patients (around 2,800) than by new patients (approximately 1,000).

Time point indicated: newly diagnosed GD, antithyroid drugs for less than 3 months. There was RNA extracted from PBMCs, and the TCR library was made from it. Criteria from the American Thyroid Association guidelines were applied to diagnose Graves' disease. This same sample was also part of a study on T cells in Graves' hyperthyroidism and ophthalmopathy. As reported in that work: Appearing also in blood were most of the thyroid clonotypes expanded above 0.001.

This clonotype was obtained from a middle-aged man with Graves disease. The chain employs TRBV11-2 and TRBJ2-1; maybe TRBD2 (6 bases). The sequences come from peripheral blood mononuclear cells (PBMCs), collected at new diagnosis, from a patient treated with antithyroid drugs. CDR3 in amino acids: CASSLAGRNEQFL. The CDR3 DNA reads as TGTGCCAGCAGCTTAGCGGGGAGGAATGAGCAGTTCCTC.